Each of the 7 T cell receptor beta chains below was sequenced from the same sample in a study of blood T cell repertoires in COVID-19. Profiled with immunoSEQ multiplex PCR; TCRdb holds only in-frame clones, not every one. The table records 200,000 to 250,000 clones, about 90% of them present only once. Sequencing was carried out using PBMCs or T cells enriched from blood (not recorded which). The origin of the receptors is a woman in her 50s in a cohort exposed to, infected with or recovered from COVID-19 (not recorded which).

The V call is TRBV6-5, the J call TRBJ1-5, with 8 bases lining up with TRBD1. V lost 7 bases to trimming and J lost 5 bases; unmatched junction nucleotides: 7. This CDR3 is built from 14 residues. Germline CDR1 MNHEY, CDR2 SVGAGI. DNA for the CDR3: TGTGCCAGCATTATCGACAGGGGTGATCAGCCCCAGCATTTT. It codes for CASIIDRGDQPQHF.

Details on this clone: Other DNA sequences in the same sample also yield this CDR3. The chain recombines TRBV5-1 with TRBJ2-7, with TRBD2 as a possible D gene (5 bases). There are 14 residues in the CDR3. Trimming shortened V by 5 bases and J by 0 bases, and 12 bases separated the two germline ends. Germline-derived CDR1 and CDR2 are SGHRS and YFSETQ. Here the CDR3 reads CASSLSGGSYEQYF. The CDR3, as DNA: TGCGCCAGCAGTCTATCAGGAGGCTCCTACGAGCAGTACTTC. Based on the CDR3 plus reference TRBV5-1 and TRBJ2-7, the full variable domain is KAGVTQTPRYLIKTRGQQVTLSCSPISGHRSVSWYQQTPGQGLQFLFEYFSETQRNKGNFPGRFSGRQFSNSRSEMNVSTLELGDSALYLCASSLSGGSYEQYFGPGTRLTVT.

In its sample, this clone was seen once. This sequence joins TRBV11-2 and TRBJ2-1, with D perhaps TRBD2 (7 bases). CDR1 and CDR2 (germline): SGHAT, FQNNGV. Trimming left V 4 bases short and J 0 bases short, with 19 bases between. The CDR3 loop spans 18 amino acids. The DNA of the CDR3 is TGTGCCAGCAGCTCCGCTTGGGGGGGCCTTAGCTCCTACAATGAGCAGTTCTTC. Its protein product is CASSSAWGGLSSYNEQFF.

This clone was seen a handful of times. The chain combines TRBV7-2 with TRBJ1-3; D is possibly TRBD1 (6 bases). V lost 3 bases and J lost 5, with 23 bases in between. There are 18 residues in the CDR3. CDR1 is SGHTA and CDR2 is FQGNSA in the germline V gene. The CDR3 sequence: CASSFSTQGHSRRNTIYF. CDR3 bases: TGTGCCAGCAGCTTTAGCACCCAGGGACACTCTAGAAGAAACACCATATATTTT.

The rearrangement uses TRBV28 and TRBJ2-7; 9 bases are shared with TRBD1. The ends lost 4 bases at V and 6 bases at J; junction bases unmatched: 7. Germline values: CDR1 MDHEN, CDR2 SYDVKM. The CDR3 runs 14 residues. The CDR3 DNA reads as TGTGCCAGCAGTTCGGACAGGGGCCTTTTCGAGCAGTACTTC. Translation: CASSSDRGLFEQYF.

The chain is built from TRBV4-3 and TRBJ2-2; no definite D call. Germline CDR1 is LGHNA and CDR2 is YSLEER. This CDR3 has 14 residues. Trimming left V 1 base short and J 6 bases short, with 9 bases between. CDR3 sequence: CASSQARGSGELFF. DNA for the CDR3: TGCGCCAGCAGCCAAGCGCGAGGTTCCGGGGAGCTGTTTTTT.

This chain connects TRBV4-1 to TRBJ1-4, with unresolved D. Trimming stripped 1 base from V and 0 bases from J, with 15 bases between. The germline CDR1 and CDR2 sequences are MGHRA and YSYEKL. This CDR3 comprises 18 residues. CDR3 loop: CASSQGLTGSATNEKLFF. The CDR3 bases are TGCGCCAGCAGCCAAGGATTGACCGGGAGCGCAACTAATGAAAAACTGTTTTTT.